This TCR beta chain was documented in a study of graft-versus-host responses after intestinal transplantation. In the study overall: After anti-thymocyte globulin induction, recipients took tacrolimus and steroids for two to three years.

Germline V gene lookup returns CDR1 MNHEY and CDR2 SMNVEV (reference sequence). CDR3 size: 15 residues. The J segment lost 3 bases and the V segment lost 0 bases, leaving 0 bases of the junction unmatched. General study findings and limits: Analysis identified GvH clones in recipient marrow, with some appearing first in ileum or blood.

Details on this clone: Its antigen is as yet unknown.

Libraries were prepared by immunoSEQ multiplex PCR; TCRdb keeps only in-frame clonotypes and omits some of them. Altogether under 20,000 clones are present, about nine tenths being singletons, with the ten largest covering approximately 48%. This material consisted of bone marrow, taken just under 130 days after transplant. V is TRBV27 and J is TRBJ2-1, with TRBD2 matching 9 bases. The source of this sequence is a human patient who received an intestinal transplant, so some T cells may come from the graft donor. CDR3 region: CASSLSTSGYNEQFF. The CDR3, as DNA: TGTGCCAGCAGTTTATCGACTAGCGGCTACAATGAGCAGTTCTTC.